These 19 T cell receptor beta chains were sequenced from one sample in a study of shared clonotypes between healthy human individuals. The data were produced by immunoSEQ multiplex PCR, yet TCRdb's version contains in-frame clones alone and is incomplete. The repertoire includes around 600,000 clones, about 98% of them detected once, and roughly 0.29% sits in the top ten. Naive CD8 isolation took CD45RO-negative cells positively selected for CCR7 and excluded terminally differentiated effector memory CD45RA+ cells. Sequencing used naive CD8+ T cells sorted from blood. These receptor sequences come from a young man in good health.

The gene calls are TRBV5-1 and TRBJ2-7; possibly TRBD1 for D (8 bases). V was cut by 2 bases and J by 1 base, with 19 bases left in between. There are 17 residues in the CDR3. CDR1 and CDR2 (germline): SGHRS, YFSETQ. The CDR3 loop is CASSLIPTGGGSYEQYF. For the CDR3, the DNA is TGCGCCAGCAGCTTAATCCCCACAGGGGGGGGATCCTACGAGCAGTACTTC.

The chain uses TRBV15 and TRBJ2-3; D may be TRBD2 (5 bases). With 1 base removed from V and 6 bases from J, the gap between germline ends came to 11 bases. CDR1 is LNHNV and CDR2 is YYDKDF in the germline V gene (reference sequence). This CDR3 region has 14 residues. The CDR3: CATSRGYSDDTQYF. CDR3 sequence (DNA): TGTGCCACCAGCAGAGGATATAGCGACGATACGCAGTATTTT.

This clone was seen once. The chain combines TRBV29-1 with TRBJ2-7, with 9 bases fitting TRBD1. The CDR3 extends over 14 amino acids. V lost 6 bases, J lost 6 bases, and 12 bases stayed unmatched. Germline V gene data show CDR1 as SQVTM and CDR2 as ANQGSEA. The CDR3 reads CSVILPGQGREQYF. CDR3 bases: TGCAGCGTGATACTGCCGGGACAGGGTCGCGAGCAGTACTTC.

J is TRBJ1-2 and V is TRBV13; D call uncertain. The ends were cut back, 5 bases at V and 6 bases at J, with 16 bases in the middle. The CDR3 consists of 14 residues. Germline CDR1 and CDR2: PRHDT and FYEKMQ (reference sequence). CDR3 in amino acids: CASSVRTVTHGYTF. The CDR3 coding sequence is TGTGCCAGCAGCGTTAGGACGGTCACGCATGGCTACACCTTC. The full variable domain, rest sourced from reference TRBV13 and TRBJ1-2, is AAGVIQSPRHLIKEKRETATLKCYPIPRHDTVYWYQQGPGQDPQFLISFYEKMQSDKGSIPDRFSAQQFSDYHSELNMSSLELGDSALYFCASSVRTVTHGYTFGSGTRLTVV.

The V and J genes are TRBV16 and TRBJ1-5; D unresolved. From germline, CDR1 is KGHSY and CDR2 FQNENV. V lost 4 bases and J lost 1, with 11 bases in between. CDR3 size: 15 residues. The CDR3 nucleotides are TGTGCCAGCAGCCTTAGGGTAGGGAGCAATCAGCCCCAGCATTTT. This sequence encodes CASSLRVGSNQPQHF.

This CDR3 is CASSYQERDYEQYF. The CDR3 DNA reads TGTGCCAGCAGTTACCAGGAGAGGGACTACGAGCAGTACTTC. The chain uses TRBV6-6 and TRBJ2-7; weak D call: TRBD2 (5 bases). The CDR3 runs to 14 residues. The germline CDR1 and CDR2 sequences are MNHNY and SVGAGI (reference sequence). The germline V and J ends were trimmed by 2 bases and 3 bases, with 11 bases remaining between them.

The chain has TRBV11-3 and TRBJ2-3; 9 nucleotides match TRBD2. The CDR3 has 15 residues. J was trimmed by 2 bases and V by 8 bases; bases with no gene match: 8. In germline, CDR1 is SGHNT, CDR2 YENEEA. The CDR3 DNA is TGTGCCAGCTCCAAAGCGGGAGGAGTCACAGATACGCAGTATTTT. Amino acid sequence: CASSKAGGVTDTQYF. The complete variable domain, with remaining parts taken from reference TRBV11-3 and TRBJ2-3, reads EAGVVQSPRYKIIEKKQPVAFWCNPISGHNTLYWYLQNLGQGPELLIRYENEEAVDDSQLPKDRFSAERLKGVDSTLKIQPAELGDSAVYLCASSKAGGVTDTQYFGPGTRLTVL.

The V call is TRBV29-1, the J call TRBJ2-7; 8 nucleotides agree with TRBD2. Germline V gives CDR1 SQVTM, CDR2 ANQGSEA. The CDR3 has 13 residues. V lost 5 bases to trimming and J lost 4 bases; unmatched junction nucleotides: 7. In nucleotides, the CDR3 is TGCAGCGTTATAGCGGGACCGTGGTACGAGCAGTACTTC. It translates to CSVIAGPWYEQYF.

The rearrangement uses TRBV11-2 and TRBJ2-7; TRBD1 is a possible D gene (6 bases). Germline values: CDR1 SGHAT, CDR2 FQNNGV. Trimming pared 7 bases from V and 4 bases from J, leaving 20 bases between. The CDR3 is made up of 15 amino acids. The CDR3 spells CASTLSFTRGYEQYF. The CDR3 bases are TGTGCCAGCACCCTGTCTTTTACTAGGGGGTACGAGCAGTACTTC. The variable domain in full, with the rest retrieved from reference TRBV11-2 and TRBJ2-7, is EAGVAQSPRYKIIEKRQSVAFWCNPISGHATLYWYQQILGQGPKLLIQFQNNGVVDDSQLPKDRFSAERLKGVDSTLKIQPAKLEDSAVYLCASTLSFTRGYEQYFGPGTRLTVT.

The V call is TRBV5-6, the J call TRBJ2-6; possibly TRBD2 for D (5 bases). In germline, CDR1 is SGHDT, CDR2 YYEEEE. The CDR3 runs 14 residues. V shed 2 bases and J shed 3 bases, with 6 bases lying between them. Here the CDR3 DNA reads TGTGCCAGCAGCTTCGGGGTTGGGGCCAACGTCCTGACTTTC. This encodes CASSFGVGANVLTF.

The chain is built from TRBV2 and TRBJ2-3; D might be TRBD1 or TRBD2, each matching 5 bases. The CDR3 consists of 12 residues. Germline V gene sequence: CDR1 SNHLY, CDR2 FYNNEI. The V end was cut by 10 bases, the J end by 5 bases, with 13 bases between. The CDR3 DNA is TGTGCCACCACGTCGAGGGGAGATACGCAGTATTTT. Protein sequence: CATTSRGDTQYF. The whole variable domain, remainder taken from reference TRBV2 and TRBJ2-3, is EPEVTQTPSHQVTQMGQEVILRCVPISNHLYFYWYRQILGQKVEFLVSFYNNEISEKSEIFDDQFSVERPDGSNFTLKIRSTKLEDSAMYFCATTSRGDTQYFGPGTRLTVL.

V and J are TRBV5-1 and TRBJ2-2; TRBD2 matches 9 bases. Looked up from germline, CDR1 is SGHRS and CDR2 is YFSETQ. V trimming: 5 bases; J trimming: 4 bases; junction bases outside the gene matches: 6. The CDR3 length is 15 residues. The CDR3 coding sequence is TGCGCCAGCAGATGGGCTAGCGGGGCCACCGGGGAGCTGTTTTTT. Translated, it gives CASRWASGATGELFF.

The V call is TRBV18, the J call TRBJ1-1; possible D gene TRBD1, 5 bases. Trimming removed 6 bases at V and 1 base at J, with 12 bases between. The CDR3 consists of 14 residues. Germline assignment: CDR1 KGHSH and CDR2 LQKENI. CDR3 residues: CASSETDANTEAFF. The CDR3, as DNA: TGTGCCAGCTCTGAGACAGACGCGAACACTGAAGCTTTCTTT.

This chain links TRBV6-1 with TRBJ1-5; a weak D match, TRBD1 (6 bases). Per germline, CDR1 MNHNS and CDR2 SASEGT. The CDR3 contains 13 residues. V lost 6 bases and J lost 2, with 8 bases in between. The CDR3 DNA sequence: TGTGCCAGCAGGAACAGGGGCAATCAGCCCCAGCATTTT. Translating gives CASRNRGNQPQHF.

This chain uses TRBV4-1 with TRBJ2-5, with no clear D. CDR1 MGHRA and CDR2 YSYEKL come from the germline V gene. Trimming removed 5 bases at V and 1 base at J, with 8 bases between. CDR3 length equals 13 residues. The chain's CDR3 is CASSGLPQETQYF. The CDR3 DNA reads TGCGCCAGCAGCGGCCTCCCCCAAGAGACCCAGTACTTC.

This clone showed up just once. This rearrangement joins TRBV10-2 to TRBJ2-1, with 11 bases fitting TRBD1. V gave up 7 bases and J gave up 6 bases; unmatched junction bases: 2. Germline V gives CDR1 WSHSY, CDR2 SAAADI. CDR3 length: 13 amino acids. Written as DNA, the CDR3 is TGCGCCAGCACGGACAGGGGGCCCAATGAGCAGTTCTTC. It is translated as CASTDRGPNEQFF.

The chain carries TRBV27 and TRBJ2-5; TRBD2 matches at 8 bases. CDR3 length equals 16 residues. Germline CDR1 reads MNHEY; CDR2 reads SMNVEV (reference sequence). After removal of 5 bases from V and 1 base from J, the junction contained 9 bases not matched to a gene. The CDR3, as DNA: TGTGCCAGCAGTATACTCGGGACTAGGTCCCAAGAGACCCAGTACTTC. Translation gives CASSILGTRSQETQYF.

J is TRBJ2-2 and V is TRBV7-6; TRBD1 matches at 10 bases. The CDR3 has 16 residues. Germline values: CDR1 SGHVS, CDR2 FNYEAQ. With 7 bases clipped from V and 4 bases from J, the junction kept 9 bases outside the gene matches. The CDR3 DNA sequence: TGTGCCAGCACCCCCGCGACAGGGGGCATCACCGGGGAGCTGTTTTTT. It codes for CASTPATGGITGELFF.

This clone has a single count. The chain uses TRBV29-1 and TRBJ1-1; D call uncertain. The CDR3 totals 12 residues. Germline CDR1 reads SQVTM; CDR2 reads ANQGSEA. Trimming shortened V by 6 bases and J by 0 bases, and 8 bases separated the two germline ends. Written as DNA, the CDR3 is TGCAGCGTCAAAATAATGAACACTGAAGCTTTCTTT. It codes for CSVKIMNTEAFF.